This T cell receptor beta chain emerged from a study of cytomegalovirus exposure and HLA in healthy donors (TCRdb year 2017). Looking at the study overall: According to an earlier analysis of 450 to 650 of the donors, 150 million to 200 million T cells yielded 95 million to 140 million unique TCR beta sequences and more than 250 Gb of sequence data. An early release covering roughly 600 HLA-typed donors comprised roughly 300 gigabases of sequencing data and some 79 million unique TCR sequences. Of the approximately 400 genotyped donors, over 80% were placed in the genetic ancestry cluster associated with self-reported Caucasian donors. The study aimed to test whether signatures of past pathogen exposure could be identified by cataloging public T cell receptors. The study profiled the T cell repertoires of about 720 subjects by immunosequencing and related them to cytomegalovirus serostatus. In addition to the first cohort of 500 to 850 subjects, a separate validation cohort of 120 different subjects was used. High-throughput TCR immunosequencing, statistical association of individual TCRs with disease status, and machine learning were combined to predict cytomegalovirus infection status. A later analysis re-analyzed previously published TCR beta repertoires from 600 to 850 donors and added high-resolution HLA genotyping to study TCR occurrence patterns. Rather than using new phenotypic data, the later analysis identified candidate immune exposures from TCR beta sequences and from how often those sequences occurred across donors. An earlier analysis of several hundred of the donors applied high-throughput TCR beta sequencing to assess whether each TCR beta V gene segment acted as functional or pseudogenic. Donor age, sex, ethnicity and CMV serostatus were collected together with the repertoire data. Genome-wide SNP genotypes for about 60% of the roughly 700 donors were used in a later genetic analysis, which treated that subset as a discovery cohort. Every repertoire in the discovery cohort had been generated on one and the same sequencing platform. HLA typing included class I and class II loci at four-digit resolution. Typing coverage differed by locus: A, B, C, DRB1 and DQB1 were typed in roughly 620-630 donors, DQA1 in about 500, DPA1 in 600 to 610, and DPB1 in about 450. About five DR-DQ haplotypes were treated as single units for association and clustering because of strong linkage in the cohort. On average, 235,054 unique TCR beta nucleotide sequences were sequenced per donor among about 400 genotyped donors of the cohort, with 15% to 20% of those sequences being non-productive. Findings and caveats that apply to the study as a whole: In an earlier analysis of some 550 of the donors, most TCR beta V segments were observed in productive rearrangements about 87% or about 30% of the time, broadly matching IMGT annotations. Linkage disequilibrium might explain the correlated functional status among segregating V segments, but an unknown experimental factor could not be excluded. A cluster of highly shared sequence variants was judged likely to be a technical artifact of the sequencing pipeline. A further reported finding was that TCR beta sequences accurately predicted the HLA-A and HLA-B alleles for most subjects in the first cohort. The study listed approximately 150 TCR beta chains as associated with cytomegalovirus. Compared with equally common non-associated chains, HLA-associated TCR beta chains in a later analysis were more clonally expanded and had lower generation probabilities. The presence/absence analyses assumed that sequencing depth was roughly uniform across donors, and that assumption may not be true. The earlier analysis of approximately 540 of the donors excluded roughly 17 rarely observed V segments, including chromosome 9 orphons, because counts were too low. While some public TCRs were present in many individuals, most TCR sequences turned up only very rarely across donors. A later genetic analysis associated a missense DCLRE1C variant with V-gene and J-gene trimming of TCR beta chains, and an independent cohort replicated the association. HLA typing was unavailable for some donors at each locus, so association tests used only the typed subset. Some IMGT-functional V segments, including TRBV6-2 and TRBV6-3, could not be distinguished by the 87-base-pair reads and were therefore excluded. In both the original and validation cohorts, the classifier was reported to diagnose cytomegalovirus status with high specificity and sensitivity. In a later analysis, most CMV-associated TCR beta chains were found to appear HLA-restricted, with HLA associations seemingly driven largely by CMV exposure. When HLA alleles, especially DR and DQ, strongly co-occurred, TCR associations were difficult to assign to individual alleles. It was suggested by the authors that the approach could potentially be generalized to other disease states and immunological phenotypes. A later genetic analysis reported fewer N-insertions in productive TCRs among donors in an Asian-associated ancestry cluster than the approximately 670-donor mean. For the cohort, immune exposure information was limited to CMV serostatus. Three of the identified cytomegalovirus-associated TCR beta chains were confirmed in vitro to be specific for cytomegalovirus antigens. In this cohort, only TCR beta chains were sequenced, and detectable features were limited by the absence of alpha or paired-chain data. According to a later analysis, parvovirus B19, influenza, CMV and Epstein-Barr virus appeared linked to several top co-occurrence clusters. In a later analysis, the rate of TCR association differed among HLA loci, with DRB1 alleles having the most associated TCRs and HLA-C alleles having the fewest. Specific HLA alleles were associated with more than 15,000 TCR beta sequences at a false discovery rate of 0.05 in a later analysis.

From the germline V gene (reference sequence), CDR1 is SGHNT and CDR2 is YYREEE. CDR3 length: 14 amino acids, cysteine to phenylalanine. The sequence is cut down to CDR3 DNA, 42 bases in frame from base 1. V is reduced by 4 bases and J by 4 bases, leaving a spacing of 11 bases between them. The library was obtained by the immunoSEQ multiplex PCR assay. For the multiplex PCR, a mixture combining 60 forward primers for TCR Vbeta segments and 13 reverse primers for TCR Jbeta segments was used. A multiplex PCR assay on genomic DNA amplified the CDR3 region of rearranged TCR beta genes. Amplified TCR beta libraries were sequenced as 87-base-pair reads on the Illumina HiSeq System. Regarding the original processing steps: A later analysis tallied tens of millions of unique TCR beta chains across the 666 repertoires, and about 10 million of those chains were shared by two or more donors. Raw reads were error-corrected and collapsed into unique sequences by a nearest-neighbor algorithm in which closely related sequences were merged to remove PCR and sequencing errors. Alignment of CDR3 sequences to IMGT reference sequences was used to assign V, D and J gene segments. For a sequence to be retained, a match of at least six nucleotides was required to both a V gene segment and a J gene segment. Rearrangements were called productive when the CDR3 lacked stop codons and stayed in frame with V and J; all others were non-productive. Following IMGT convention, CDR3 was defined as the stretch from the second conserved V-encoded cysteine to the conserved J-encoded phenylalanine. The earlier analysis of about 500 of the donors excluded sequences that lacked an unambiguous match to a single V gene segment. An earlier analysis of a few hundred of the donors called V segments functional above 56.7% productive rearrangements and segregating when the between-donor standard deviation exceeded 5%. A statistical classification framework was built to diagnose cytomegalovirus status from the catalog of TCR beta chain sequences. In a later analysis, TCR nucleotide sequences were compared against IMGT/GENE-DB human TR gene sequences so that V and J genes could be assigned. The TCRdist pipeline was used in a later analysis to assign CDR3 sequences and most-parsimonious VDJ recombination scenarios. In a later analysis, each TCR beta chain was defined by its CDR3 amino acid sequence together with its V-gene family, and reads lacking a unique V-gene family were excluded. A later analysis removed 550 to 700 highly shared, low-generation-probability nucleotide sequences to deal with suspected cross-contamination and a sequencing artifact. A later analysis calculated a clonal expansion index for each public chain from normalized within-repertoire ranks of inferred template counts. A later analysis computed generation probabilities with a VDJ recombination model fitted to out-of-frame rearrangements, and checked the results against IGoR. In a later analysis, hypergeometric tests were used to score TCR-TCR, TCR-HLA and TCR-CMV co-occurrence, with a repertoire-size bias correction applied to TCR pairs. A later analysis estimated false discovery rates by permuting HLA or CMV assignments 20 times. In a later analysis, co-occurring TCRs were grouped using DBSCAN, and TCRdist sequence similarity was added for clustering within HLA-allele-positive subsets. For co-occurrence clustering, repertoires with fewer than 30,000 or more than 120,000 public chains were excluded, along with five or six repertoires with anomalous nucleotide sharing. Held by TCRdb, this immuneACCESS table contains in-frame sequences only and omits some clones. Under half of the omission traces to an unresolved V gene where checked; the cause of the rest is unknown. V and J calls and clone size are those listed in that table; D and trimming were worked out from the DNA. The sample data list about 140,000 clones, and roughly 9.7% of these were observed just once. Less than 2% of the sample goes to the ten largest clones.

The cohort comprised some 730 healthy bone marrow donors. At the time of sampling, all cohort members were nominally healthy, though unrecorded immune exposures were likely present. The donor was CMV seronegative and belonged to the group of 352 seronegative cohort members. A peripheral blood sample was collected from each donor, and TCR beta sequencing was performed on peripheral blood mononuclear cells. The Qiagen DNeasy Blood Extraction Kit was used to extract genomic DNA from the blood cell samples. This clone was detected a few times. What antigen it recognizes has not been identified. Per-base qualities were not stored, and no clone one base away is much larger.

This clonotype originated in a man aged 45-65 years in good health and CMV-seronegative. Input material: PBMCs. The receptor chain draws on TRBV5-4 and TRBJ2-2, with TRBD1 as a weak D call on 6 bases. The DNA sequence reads TGTGCCAGCAGCCCTTGGACAGTCACCGGGGAGCTGTTTTTT. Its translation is CASSPWTVTGELFF.